One sample yielded the 20 T cell receptor beta chains listed below, sequenced in a study of T cells in Graves' hyperthyroidism and ophthalmopathy. RNA transcripts gave rise to amplified TCR beta CDR3 regions. RT-PCR in the first round (using the HTBI primer set) targeted the TCR CDR3. TCRdb itself ran the multiplex PCR reads through MiXCR, one entry per CDR3 protein. The sample consists of about 380,000 distinct CDR3 sequences, about 13% of them appearing once. Sequenced: blood. The origin of the receptors is a man under 40 with Graves' hyperthyroidism that later progressed to Graves' ophthalmopathy.

This clonotype was observed at least ten times. The rearrangement uses TRBV24-1 and TRBJ1-5; no definite D call. The V end lost 2 bases, the J end lost 3 bases, and 4 bases lay between the germline ends. CDR3 length: 13 amino acids. Germline assignment: CDR1 KGHDR and CDR2 SFDVKD. CDR3: CATSDSVNQPQHF. CDR3 sequence (DNA): TGTGCCACCAGTGATTCGGTCAATCAGCCCCAGCATTTT.

The gene calls are TRBV20-1 and TRBJ2-6; no clear D gene. The CDR3 has 12 amino acids. Germline loops: CDR1 DFQATT, CDR2 SNEGSKA (reference sequence). With 7 bases removed from V and 0 bases from J, the gap between germline ends came to 4 bases. The CDR3 reads CSGSSGANVLTF. The CDR3 coding sequence is TGCAGTGGGAGCTCTGGGGCCAACGTCCTGACTTTC.

This clonotype was seen more than once but under ten times. The genes are TRBV3-1 and TRBJ2-2; 10 positions agree with TRBD1. J was trimmed by 8 bases and V by 3 bases; bases with no gene match: 9. The V gene's germline CDR1 is LGHDT and CDR2 YNNKEL (reference sequence). CDR3 length: 16 amino acids. The CDR3 coding sequence is TGTGCCAGCAGCCACTCCGGGACAGGGGTTTCGGGGGAGCTGTTTTTT. Translation gives CASSHSGTGVSGELFF.

V and J are TRBV7-2 and TRBJ1-4, with D tentatively TRBD1 (6 bases). The germline V and J ends were trimmed by 4 bases and 1 base, with 16 bases remaining between them. Germline V gives CDR1 SGHTA, CDR2 FQGNSA. There are 17 residues in the CDR3. The CDR3 is CASSSGRGRITNEKLFF. The CDR3 DNA sequence: TGTGCCAGCAGCTCCGGGCGGGGGCGAATAACTAATGAAAAACTGTTTTTT. Full variable domain (outside the CDR3, taken from reference TRBV7-2 and TRBJ1-4): GAGVSQSPSNKVTEKGKDVELRCDPISGHTALYWYRQSLGQGLEFLIYFQGNSAPDKSGLPSDRFSAERTGGSVSTLTIQRTQQEDSAVYLCASSSGRGRITNEKLFFGSGTQLSVL.

Concerning this clonotype itself: A clone one base away is much larger, so this may be a read error. The chain carries TRBV27 and TRBJ1-2; D not certain. CDR1 is MNHEY, CDR2 SMNVEV, per germline (reference sequence). CDR3 length equals 13 residues. In nucleotides, the CDR3 is TGTGCCGGCAGTTTGACATCAAGAAATGGCTACACCTTC. This gives the protein CAGSLTSRNGYTF.

The chain is built from TRBV4-1 and TRBJ1-1; TRBD1 might be the D (6 bases). The V end lost 3 bases, the J end lost 6 bases, and 11 bases lay between the germline ends. CDR1 and CDR2 (germline): MGHRA, YSYEKL. This CDR3 has 13 amino acids. CDR3 DNA sequence: TGCGCCAGCAGCCACCAAACAGGGCCTGAAGCTTTCTTT. As protein: CASSHQTGPEAFF.

This clonotype has only a few counts. The chain is built from TRBV7-3 and TRBJ1-6; TRBD1 matches at 10 bases. V trimming: 4 bases; J trimming: 7 bases; junction bases outside the gene matches: 4. Germline assignment: CDR1 SGHTA and CDR2 FQGTGA. The CDR3 totals 15 residues. The CDR3 loop reads CASSSGTGANSPLHF. In DNA form, the CDR3 reads TGTGCCAGCAGCTCTGGGACAGGGGCCAATTCACCCCTCCACTTT. The variable domain in full, with the rest retrieved from reference TRBV7-3 and TRBJ1-6, is GAGVSQTPSNKVTEKGKYVELRCDPISGHTALYWYRQSLGQGPEFLIYFQGTGAADDSGLPNDRFFAVRPEGSVSTLKIQRTERGDSAVYLCASSSGTGANSPLHFGNGTRLTVT.

This clonotype was counted at least ten times. The rearrangement joins TRBV11-3 to TRBJ2-1, with 8 bases lining up with TRBD1. CDR1 and CDR2 (germline): SGHNT, YENEEA. The CDR3 extends over 15 amino acids. V dropped 1 base and J dropped 8; count of bases not matched to a gene: 7. CDR3 loop: CASSLGTGKRDEQFF. The DNA for the CDR3 is TGTGCCAGCAGCTTAGGGACAGGGAAAAGGGATGAGCAGTTCTTC.

This clonotype has only a few counts. The chain employs TRBV4-2 and TRBJ2-5; 7 bases are a match to TRBD1. V was pared by 4 bases and J by 2 bases, with 7 bases of the junction left unmatched. The CDR3 length is 15 residues. Germline CDR1 is LGHNA and CDR2 is YNFKEQ. The CDR3 DNA follows: TGTGCCAGCAGCCCGGGACAGAAAAAACAAGAGACCCAGTACTTC. It yields the protein CASSPGQKKQETQYF.

This clonotype was found many times. The J gene is TRBJ2-5, the V gene TRBV12-3 or TRBV12-4; tentative D call: TRBD2 (7 bases). The length of the CDR3 is 15 residues. The V and J ends lost 3 bases and 2 bases respectively, with 13 bases between them. CDR3 loop: CASSLGGGGQETQYF. For the CDR3, the DNA is TGTGCCAGCAGTTTGGGAGGGGGGGGGCAAGAGACCCAGTACTTC.

This chain links TRBV7-9 with TRBJ2-3; TRBD2 agrees at 8 bases. Germline V CDR1 and CDR2: SEHNR, FQNEAQ (reference sequence). The CDR3 sequence is 18 residues long. J gave up 2 bases and V 0 bases, and 10 bases lay outside the gene matches. The CDR3 spells CASSLAKGTSRDTDTQYF. In DNA form, the CDR3 reads TGTGCCAGCAGCTTAGCGAAAGGGACTAGTAGGGACACAGATACGCAGTATTTT.

V gene TRBV20-1 combines with J gene TRBJ2-1; TRBD1 aligns across 7 bases. The CDR3 has 14 amino acids. The V and J ends lost 2 bases and 3 bases, in that order; junction bases with no gene match: 4. Per germline, CDR1 DFQATT and CDR2 SNEGSKA (reference sequence). The DNA for the CDR3 is TGCAGTGCTAGACCGGGACAGAACTACAATGAGCAGTTCTTC. It codes for CSARPGQNYNEQFF.

In its sample, this clonotype was seen a few times. A much bigger clone sits one base away, suggesting this may be a read error. The CDR3 coding sequence is TGTGCCAGCAGCTTAGACAGCGGGGGGTACAATGGGCAGTTCTTC. Encoded protein: CASSLDSGGYNGQFF. V gene TRBV11-1 combines with J gene TRBJ2-1; 9 positions match TRBD2. The CDR3 is made up of 15 amino acids. Germline V gene data show CDR1 as SGHAT and CDR2 as FQDESV (reference sequence).

This clonotype was seen a single time. A read error is possible here, since a much larger clone lies one base away. The V gene is TRBV28, the J gene TRBJ1-6, with 7 bases identical to TRBD1. The junction had 10 bases not matched to a gene; V was cut back by 6 bases and J by 11 bases. The germline V gene encodes CDR1 MDHEN and CDR2 SYDVKM. This CDR3 is built from 14 residues. The CDR3 DNA reads as TGTGCCAGCAGCCTAACAGGGGATGGTCCACCCCTCCACTTT. The encoded protein is CASSLTGDGPPLHF.

This clonotype was observed many times. Here the CDR3 DNA reads TGTGCCAGCAGCGTAGGGCTTGGGGGCTACGAGCAGTACTTC. It translates to CASSVGLGGYEQYF. The chain is built from TRBV9 and TRBJ2-7; D could derive from TRBD1 or TRBD2 (5 bases each). The CDR3 has 14 residues. Germline CDR1 SGDLS, CDR2 YYNGEE. The V gene lost 0 bases and the J gene lost 3 bases, with 10 bases spanning the gap. Variable domain in full (rest from reference TRBV9 and TRBJ2-7): DSGVTQTPKHLITATGQRVTLRCSPRSGDLSVYWYQQSLDQGLQFLIQYYNGEERAKGNILERFSAQQFPDLHSELNLSSLELGDSALYFCASSVGLGGYEQYFGPGTRLTVT.

This clonotype was observed at least ten times. The chain combines TRBV27 with TRBJ1-1; TRBD1 matches 9 bases. V was pared by 6 bases and J by 0 bases, with 14 bases of the junction left unmatched. The CDR3 runs 18 residues. The germline gives CDR1 MNHEY, CDR2 SMNVEV (reference sequence). For the CDR3, the DNA is TGTGCCAGCAGCCATCCGACGGGACAGGGTGCATTGAACACTGAAGCTTTCTTT. Amino acids: CASSHPTGQGALNTEAFF.

The chain recombines TRBV11-2 with TRBJ2-5, with a tentative D call TRBD2 (6 bases). The J call may not be correct, given that the DNA end is closer to TRBJ2-1. Germline CDR1 is SGHAT and CDR2 is FQNNGV. The CDR3 runs to 15 residues. The CDR3 DNA is TGTGCCAGCAGCTTCCATGGCGGGACTGAAGAGACCCAGTTCTTC. Translating it yields CASSFHGGTEETQFF.

The sample holds many counts of this clonotype. The V gene is TRBV6-1, the J gene TRBJ2-5; tentatively, D is TRBD1 (6 bases). This CDR3 has 15 amino acids. V lost 5 bases and J lost 1, with 14 bases in between. CDR1 and CDR2 from the germline V gene are MNHNS and SASEGT. CDR3 amino acids: CASSHKGTPQETQYF. For the CDR3, the DNA is TGTGCCAGCAGTCACAAAGGGACACCCCAAGAGACCCAGTACTTC.

This clonotype was seen ten or more times. V and J are TRBV11-3 and TRBJ2-3; 8 nucleotides match TRBD1. The germline CDR1 and CDR2 sequences are SGHNT and YENEEA. With 6 bases clipped from V and 1 base from J, the junction kept 0 bases outside the gene matches. The CDR3 consists of 13 residues. CDR3 coding DNA: TGTGCCAGCAGGGGACAGGGCACAGATACGCAGTATTTT. As protein: CASRGQGTDTQYF. Full variable domain (remainder filled in from reference TRBV11-3 and TRBJ2-3): EAGVVQSPRYKIIEKKQPVAFWCNPISGHNTLYWYLQNLGQGPELLIRYENEEAVDDSQLPKDRFSAERLKGVDSTLKIQPAELGDSAVYLCASRGQGTDTQYFGPGTRLTVL.

The J gene is TRBJ1-5, the V gene TRBV28, with 7 nucleotides matching TRBD1. There are 15 residues in the CDR3. Germline V lookup: CDR1 MDHEN, CDR2 SYDVKM. J gave up 4 bases and V 5 bases, and 8 bases lay outside the gene matches. In DNA, the CDR3 is TGTGCCAGCAGTCCACTAACGACAGGGAATCAGCCCCAGCATTTT. This sequence encodes CASSPLTTGNQPQHF.